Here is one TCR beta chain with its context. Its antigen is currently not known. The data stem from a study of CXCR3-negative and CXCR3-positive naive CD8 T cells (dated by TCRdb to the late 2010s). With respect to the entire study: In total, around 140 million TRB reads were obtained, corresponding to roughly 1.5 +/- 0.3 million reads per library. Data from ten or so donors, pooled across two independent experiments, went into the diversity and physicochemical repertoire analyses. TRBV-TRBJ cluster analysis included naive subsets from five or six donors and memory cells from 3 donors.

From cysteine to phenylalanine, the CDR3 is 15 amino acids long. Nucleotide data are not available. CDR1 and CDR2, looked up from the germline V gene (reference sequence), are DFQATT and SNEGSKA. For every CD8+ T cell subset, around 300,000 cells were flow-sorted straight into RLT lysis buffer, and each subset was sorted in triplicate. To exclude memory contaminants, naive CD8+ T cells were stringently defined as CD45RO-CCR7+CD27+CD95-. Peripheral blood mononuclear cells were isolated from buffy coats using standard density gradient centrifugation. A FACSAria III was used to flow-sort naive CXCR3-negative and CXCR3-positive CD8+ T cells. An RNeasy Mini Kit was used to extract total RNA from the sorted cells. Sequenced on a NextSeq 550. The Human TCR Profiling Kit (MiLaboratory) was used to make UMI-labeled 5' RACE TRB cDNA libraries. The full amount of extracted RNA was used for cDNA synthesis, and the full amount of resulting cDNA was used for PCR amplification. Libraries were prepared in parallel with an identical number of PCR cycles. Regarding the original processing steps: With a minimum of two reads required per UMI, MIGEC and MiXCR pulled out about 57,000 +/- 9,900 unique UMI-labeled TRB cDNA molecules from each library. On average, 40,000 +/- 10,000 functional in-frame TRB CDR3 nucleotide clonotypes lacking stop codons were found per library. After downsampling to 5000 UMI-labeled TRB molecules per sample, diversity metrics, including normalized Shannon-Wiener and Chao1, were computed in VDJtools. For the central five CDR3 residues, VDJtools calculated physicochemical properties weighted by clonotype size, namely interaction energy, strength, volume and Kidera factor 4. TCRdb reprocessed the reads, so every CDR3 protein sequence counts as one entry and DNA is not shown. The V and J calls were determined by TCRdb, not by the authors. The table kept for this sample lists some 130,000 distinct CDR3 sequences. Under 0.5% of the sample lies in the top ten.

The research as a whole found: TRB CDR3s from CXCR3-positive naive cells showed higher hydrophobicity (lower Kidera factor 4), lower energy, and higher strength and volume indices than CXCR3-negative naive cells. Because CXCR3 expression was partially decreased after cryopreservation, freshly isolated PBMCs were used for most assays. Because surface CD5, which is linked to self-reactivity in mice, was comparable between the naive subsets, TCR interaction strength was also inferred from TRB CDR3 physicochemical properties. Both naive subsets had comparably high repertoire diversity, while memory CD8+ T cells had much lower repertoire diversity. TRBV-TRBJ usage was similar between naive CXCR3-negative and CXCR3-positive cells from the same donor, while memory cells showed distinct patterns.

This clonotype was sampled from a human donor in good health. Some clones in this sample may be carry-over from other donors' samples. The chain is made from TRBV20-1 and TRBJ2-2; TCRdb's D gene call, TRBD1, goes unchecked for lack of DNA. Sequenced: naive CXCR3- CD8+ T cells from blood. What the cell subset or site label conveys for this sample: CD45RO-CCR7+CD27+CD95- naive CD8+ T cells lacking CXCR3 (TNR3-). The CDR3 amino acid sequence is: CSAKERGPNTGELFF.